The clone carrying this T cell receptor beta chain was seen many times. There are 16 residues in the CDR3. The junction had 9 bases not matched to a gene; V was cut back by 5 bases and J by 2 bases. Germline V lookup: CDR1 SGHTA, CDR2 FQGNSA. This sample is drawn from a study of T cells in Graves' hyperthyroidism and ophthalmopathy. Amplified TCR beta CDR3 regions derived from RNA transcripts. The HTBI primer set was used in a first-round RT-PCR of the TCR CDR3. TCRdb analysed the multiplex PCR reads with MiXCR anew, one entry per CDR3 protein. The sample contains more than 300,000 distinct CDR3 sequences, roughly 15% of which appear only once.

The origin of this receptor is a woman in her twenties or thirties with Graves' hyperthyroidism that later progressed to Graves' ophthalmopathy. Sequences were obtained from blood. V and J are TRBV7-2 and TRBJ2-1; TRBD2 matches 7 bases. The CDR3 DNA follows: TGTGCCAGCAGCCTGACTCGCGGGAGAACCTACAATGAGCAGTTCTTC. Translating gives CASSLTRGRTYNEQFF.